This TCR beta chain emerged from a study of response to subunit inactivated influenza vaccine. Study-level findings and limits: With each seasonal influenza vaccination, the authors suggested, few new T cells are recruited.

This clonotype was seen only a few times. What it binds is unknown. The junction does not match germline at one end; this may be a read error. The CDR3 has 13 amino acids. TCRdb processed the RT-PCR reads anew with MiXCR; each CDR3 protein has one entry. Of 500,000 to 600,000 distinct CDR3 sequences in the sample, about 10% were seen once. The TCR was taken from a man in his fifties or sixties who received an inactivated influenza vaccine. The chain combines TRBV12-3 or TRBV12-4 with TRBJ2-5; TRBD1 matches 9 bases. The input for sequencing was PBMCs from blood, taken on the day of vaccination. The CDR3 DNA follows: TGTGCCAGCAGTGTTAACCGGGACAGGGCCATCAACTTC. Protein sequence: CASSVNRDRAINF.